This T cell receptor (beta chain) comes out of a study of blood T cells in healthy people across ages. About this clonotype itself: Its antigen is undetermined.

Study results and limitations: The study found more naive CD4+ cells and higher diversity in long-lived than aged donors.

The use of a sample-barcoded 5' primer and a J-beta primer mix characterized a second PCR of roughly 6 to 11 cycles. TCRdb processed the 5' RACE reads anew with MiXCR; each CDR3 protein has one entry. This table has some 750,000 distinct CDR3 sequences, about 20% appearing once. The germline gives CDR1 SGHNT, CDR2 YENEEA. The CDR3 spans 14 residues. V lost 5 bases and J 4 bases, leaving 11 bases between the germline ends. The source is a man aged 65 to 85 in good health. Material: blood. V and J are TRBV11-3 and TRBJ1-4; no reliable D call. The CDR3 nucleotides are TGTGCCAGCAGCCTGGACGGTAATAATGAAAAACTGTTTTTT. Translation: CASSLDGNNEKLFF.